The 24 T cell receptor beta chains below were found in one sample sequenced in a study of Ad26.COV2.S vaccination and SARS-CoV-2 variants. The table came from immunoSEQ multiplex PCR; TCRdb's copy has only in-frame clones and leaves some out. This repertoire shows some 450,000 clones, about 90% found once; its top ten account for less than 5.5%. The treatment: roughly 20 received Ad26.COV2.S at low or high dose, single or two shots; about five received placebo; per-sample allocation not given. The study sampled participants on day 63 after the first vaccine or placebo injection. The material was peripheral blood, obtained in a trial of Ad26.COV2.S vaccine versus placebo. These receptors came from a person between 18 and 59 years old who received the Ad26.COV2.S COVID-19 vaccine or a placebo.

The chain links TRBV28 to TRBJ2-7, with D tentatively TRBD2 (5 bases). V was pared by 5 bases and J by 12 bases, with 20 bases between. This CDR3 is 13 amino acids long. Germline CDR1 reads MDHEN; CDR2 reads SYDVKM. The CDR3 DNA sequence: TGTGCCAGCAGTCCCCCGGACGGCCGCGAGGGGTACTTC. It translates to CASSPPDGREGYF. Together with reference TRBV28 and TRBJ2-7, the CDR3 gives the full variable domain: DVKVTQSSRYLVKRTGEKVFLECVQDMDHENMFWYRQDPGLGLRLIYFSYDVKMKEKGDIPEGYSVSREKKERFSLILESASTNQTSMYLCASSPPDGREGYFGPGTRLTVT.

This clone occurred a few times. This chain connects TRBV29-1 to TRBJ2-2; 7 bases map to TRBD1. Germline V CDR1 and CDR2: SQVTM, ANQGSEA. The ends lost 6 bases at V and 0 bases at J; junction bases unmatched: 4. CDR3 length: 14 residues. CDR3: CSVGDRANTGELFF. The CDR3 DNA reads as TGCAGCGTGGGAGACAGGGCGAACACCGGGGAGCTGTTTTTT.

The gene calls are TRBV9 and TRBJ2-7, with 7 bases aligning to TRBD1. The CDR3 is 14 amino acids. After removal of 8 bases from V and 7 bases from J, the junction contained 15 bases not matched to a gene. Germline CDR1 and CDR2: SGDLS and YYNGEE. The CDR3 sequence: CASSGGQASFEQYF. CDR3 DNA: TGTGCCAGTTCCGGAGGACAGGCCTCGTTTGAGCAGTACTTC.

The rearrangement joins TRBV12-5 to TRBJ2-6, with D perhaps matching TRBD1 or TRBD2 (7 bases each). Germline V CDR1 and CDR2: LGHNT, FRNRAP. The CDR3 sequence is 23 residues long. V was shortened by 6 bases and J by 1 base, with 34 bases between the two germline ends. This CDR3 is CASGNTAGQEPTSKMSGANVLTF. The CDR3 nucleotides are TGTGCTAGTGGCAACACCGCAGGACAGGAGCCGACTAGCAAGATGTCTGGGGCCAACGTCCTGACTTTC.

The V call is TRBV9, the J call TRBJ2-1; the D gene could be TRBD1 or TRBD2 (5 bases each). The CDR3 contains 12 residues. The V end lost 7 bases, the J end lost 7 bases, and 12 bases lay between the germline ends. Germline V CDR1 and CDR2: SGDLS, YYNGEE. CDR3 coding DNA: TGTGCCAGCGGGACCCCCCGGAATGAGCAGTTCTTC. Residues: CASGTPRNEQFF.

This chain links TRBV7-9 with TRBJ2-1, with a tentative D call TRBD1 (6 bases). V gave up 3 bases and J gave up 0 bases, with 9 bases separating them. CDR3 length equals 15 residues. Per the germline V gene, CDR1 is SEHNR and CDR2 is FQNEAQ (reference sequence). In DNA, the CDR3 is TGTGCCAGCAGCTTGGACAGAGCCTCCTACAATGAGCAGTTCTTC. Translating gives CASSLDRASYNEQFF.

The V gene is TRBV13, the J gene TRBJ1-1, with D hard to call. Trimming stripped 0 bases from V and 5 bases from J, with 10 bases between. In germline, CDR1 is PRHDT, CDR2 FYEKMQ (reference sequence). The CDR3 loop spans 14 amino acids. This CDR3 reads CASSLGSGRTEAFF. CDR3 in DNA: TGTGCCAGCAGCTTAGGTTCGGGGAGAACTGAAGCTTTCTTT.

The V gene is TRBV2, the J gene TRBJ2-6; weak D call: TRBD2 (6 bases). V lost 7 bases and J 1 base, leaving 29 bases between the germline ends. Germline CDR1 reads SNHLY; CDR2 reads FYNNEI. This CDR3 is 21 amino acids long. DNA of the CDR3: TGTGCCAGCACCACAAGGAGGGTCCAGGAGGGCTTGGGATCTGGGGCCAACGTCCTGACTTTC. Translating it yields CASTTRRVQEGLGSGANVLTF.

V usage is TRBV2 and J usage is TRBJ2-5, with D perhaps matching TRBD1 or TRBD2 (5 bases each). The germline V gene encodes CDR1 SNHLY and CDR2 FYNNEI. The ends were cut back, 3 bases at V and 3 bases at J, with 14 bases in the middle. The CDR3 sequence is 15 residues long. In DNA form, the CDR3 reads TGTGCCAGCAGTGAGGGACCGACCGCCGAAGAGACCCAGTACTTC. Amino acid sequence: CASSEGPTAEETQYF.

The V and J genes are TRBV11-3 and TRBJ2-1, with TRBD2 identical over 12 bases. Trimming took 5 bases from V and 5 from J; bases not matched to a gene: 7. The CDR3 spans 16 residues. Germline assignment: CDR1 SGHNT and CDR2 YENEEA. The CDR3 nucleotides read TGTGCCAGCAGCCTTGGGCTAGCGGGAGGGGACAATGAGCAGTTCTTC. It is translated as CASSLGLAGGDNEQFF.

The CDR3: CASTPGLAVLETQYF. CDR3 in DNA: TGTGCCAGCACCCCGGGACTAGCGGTCCTTGAGACCCAGTACTTC. The chain couples TRBV2 to TRBJ2-5, with 11 positions matching TRBD2. This CDR3 comprises 15 residues. The germline V gene encodes CDR1 SNHLY and CDR2 FYNNEI. Trimming at V came to 7 bases and at J to 5 bases, leaving 9 bases not matched to a gene.

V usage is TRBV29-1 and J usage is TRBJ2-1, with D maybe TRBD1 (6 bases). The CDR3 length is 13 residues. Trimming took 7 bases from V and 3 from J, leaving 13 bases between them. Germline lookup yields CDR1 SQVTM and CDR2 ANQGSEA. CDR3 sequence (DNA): TGCAGCGGTCAGACAGGAGACTACAATGAGCAGTTCTTC. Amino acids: CSGQTGDYNEQFF.

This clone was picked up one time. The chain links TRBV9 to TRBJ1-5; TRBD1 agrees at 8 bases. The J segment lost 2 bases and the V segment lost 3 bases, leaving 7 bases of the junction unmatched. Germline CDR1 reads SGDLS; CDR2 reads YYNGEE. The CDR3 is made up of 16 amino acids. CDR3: CASSAGQGRGNQPQHF. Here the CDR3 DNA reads TGTGCCAGCAGCGCCGGACAGGGTCGGGGCAATCAGCCCCAGCATTTT.

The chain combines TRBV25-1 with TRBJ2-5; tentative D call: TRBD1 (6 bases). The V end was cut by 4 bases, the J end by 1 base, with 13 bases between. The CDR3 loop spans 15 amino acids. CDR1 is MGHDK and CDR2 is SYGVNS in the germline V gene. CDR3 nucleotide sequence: TGTGCCAGCAGTGCCCCAACAGGGCCCCAAGAGACCCAGTACTTC. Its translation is CASSAPTGPQETQYF.

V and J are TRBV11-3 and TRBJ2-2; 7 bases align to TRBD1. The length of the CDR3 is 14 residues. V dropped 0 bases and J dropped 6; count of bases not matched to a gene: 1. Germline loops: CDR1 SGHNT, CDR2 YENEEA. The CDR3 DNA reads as TGTGCCAGCAGCTTAGATACAGGGGCCGGGGAGCTGTTTTTT. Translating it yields CASSLDTGAGELFF. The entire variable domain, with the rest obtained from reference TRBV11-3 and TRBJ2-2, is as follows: EAGVVQSPRYKIIEKKQPVAFWCNPISGHNTLYWYLQNLGQGPELLIRYENEEAVDDSQLPKDRFSAERLKGVDSTLKIQPAELGDSAVYLCASSLDTGAGELFFGEGSRLTVL.

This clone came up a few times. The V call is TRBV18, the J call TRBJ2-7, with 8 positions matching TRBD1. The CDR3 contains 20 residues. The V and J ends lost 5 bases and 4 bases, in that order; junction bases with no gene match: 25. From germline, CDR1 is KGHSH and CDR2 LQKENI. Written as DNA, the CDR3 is TGTGCCAGCTCATCAGGGGGCCCCGGATATGGGGACGGGATCGGGTACGAGCAGTACTTC. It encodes CASSSGGPGYGDGIGYEQYF.

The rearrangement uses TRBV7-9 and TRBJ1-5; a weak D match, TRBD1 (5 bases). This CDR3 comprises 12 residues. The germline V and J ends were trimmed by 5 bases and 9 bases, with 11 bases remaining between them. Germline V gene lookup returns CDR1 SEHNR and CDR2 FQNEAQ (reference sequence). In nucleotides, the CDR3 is TGTGCCAGCAGCCCCGGGGGGGGGCCCCAGCATTTT. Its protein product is CASSPGGGPQHF. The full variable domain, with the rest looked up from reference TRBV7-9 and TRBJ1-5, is DTGVSQNPRHKITKRGQNVTFRCDPISEHNRLYWYRQTLGQGPEFLTYFQNEAQLEKSRLLSDRFSAERPKGSFSTLEIQRTEQGDSAMYLCASSPGGGPQHFGDGTRLSIL.

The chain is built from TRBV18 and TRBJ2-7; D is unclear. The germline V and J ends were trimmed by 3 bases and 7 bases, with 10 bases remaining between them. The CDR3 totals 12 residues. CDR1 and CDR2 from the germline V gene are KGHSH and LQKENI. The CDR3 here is CASSPGNGEQYF. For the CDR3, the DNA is TGTGCCAGCTCACCTGGGAATGGGGAGCAGTACTTC.

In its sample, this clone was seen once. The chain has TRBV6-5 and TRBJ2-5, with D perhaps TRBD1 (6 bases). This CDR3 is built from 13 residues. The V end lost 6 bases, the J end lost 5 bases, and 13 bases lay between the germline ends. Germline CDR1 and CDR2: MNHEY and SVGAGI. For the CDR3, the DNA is TGTGCCAGCAGCCGACAGGAAACGGAGACCCAGTACTTC. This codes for CASSRQETETQYF.

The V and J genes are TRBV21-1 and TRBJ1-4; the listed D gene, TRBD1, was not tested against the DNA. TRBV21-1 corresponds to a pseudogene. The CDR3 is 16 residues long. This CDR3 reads CASSNSGTGSYEKLFF. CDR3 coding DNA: TGTGCCAGCAGCAATTCCGGGACAGGGTCTTATGAAAAACTGTTTTTT.

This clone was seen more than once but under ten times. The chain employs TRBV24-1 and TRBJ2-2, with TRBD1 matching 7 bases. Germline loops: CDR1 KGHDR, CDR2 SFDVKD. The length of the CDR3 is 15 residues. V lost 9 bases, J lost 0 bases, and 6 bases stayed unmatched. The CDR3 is CATARTGPNTGELFF. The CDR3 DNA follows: TGTGCCACCGCCCGGACAGGACCGAACACCGGGGAGCTGTTTTTT.

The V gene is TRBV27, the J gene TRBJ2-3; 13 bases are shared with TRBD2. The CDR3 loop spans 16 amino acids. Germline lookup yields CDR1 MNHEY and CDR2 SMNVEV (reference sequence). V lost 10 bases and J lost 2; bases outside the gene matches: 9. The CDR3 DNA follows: TGTGCCACCTCGGCCACTAGCGGGAGGGCCACAGATACGCAGTATTTT. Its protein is CATSATSGRATDTQYF.

The CDR3 region is CASSLNLAGEETQYF. Here the CDR3 DNA reads TGTGCCAGCAGTCTAAACCTAGCGGGAGAAGAGACCCAGTACTTC. This chain joins TRBV28 and TRBJ2-5, with 10 bases lining up with TRBD2. CDR3 size: 15 residues. V gave up 5 bases and J gave up 3 bases; unmatched junction bases: 6. Germline-derived CDR1 and CDR2 are MDHEN and SYDVKM.

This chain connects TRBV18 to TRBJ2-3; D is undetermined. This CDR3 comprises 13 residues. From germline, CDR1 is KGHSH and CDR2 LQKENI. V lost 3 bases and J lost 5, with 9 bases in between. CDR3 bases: TGTGCCAGCTCACCGGCAGTTTTAGATACGCAGTATTTT. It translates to CASSPAVLDTQYF. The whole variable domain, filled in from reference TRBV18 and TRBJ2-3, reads NAGVMQNPRHLVRRRGQEARLRCSPMKGHSHVYWYRQLPEEGLKFMVYLQKENIIDESGMPKERFSAEFPKEGPSILRIQQVVRGDSAAYFCASSPAVLDTQYFGPGTRLTVL.